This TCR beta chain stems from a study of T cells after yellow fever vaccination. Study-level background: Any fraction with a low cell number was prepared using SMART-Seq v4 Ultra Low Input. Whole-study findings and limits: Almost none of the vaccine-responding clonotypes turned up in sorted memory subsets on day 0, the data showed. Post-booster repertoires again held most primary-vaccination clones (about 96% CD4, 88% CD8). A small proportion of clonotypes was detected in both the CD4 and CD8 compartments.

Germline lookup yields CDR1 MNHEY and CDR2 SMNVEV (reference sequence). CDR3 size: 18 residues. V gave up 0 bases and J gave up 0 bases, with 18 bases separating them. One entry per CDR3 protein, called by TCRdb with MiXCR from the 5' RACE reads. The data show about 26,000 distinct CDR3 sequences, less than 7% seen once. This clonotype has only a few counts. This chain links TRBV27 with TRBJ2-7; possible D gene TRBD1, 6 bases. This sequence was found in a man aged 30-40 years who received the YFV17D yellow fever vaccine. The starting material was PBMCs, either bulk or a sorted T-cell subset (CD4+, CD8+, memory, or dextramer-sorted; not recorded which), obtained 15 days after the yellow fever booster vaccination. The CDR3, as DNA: TGTGCCAGCAGTTTATCAGTGTGGGCGGCCAGGGGCTCCTACGAGCAGTACTTC. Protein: CASSLSVWAARGSYEQYF.